The present T cell receptor beta chain was sequenced within a study of T cells expressing NK-cell markers. Germline assignment: CDR1 KGHSH and CDR2 LQKENI. CDR3 size: 13 residues. TCRdb derives one entry per CDR3 protein from the 5' RACE reads, leaving out DNA. This specimen shows about 460,000 distinct CDR3 sequences; the ten leading clones hold over 1.1%. The origin of this receptor is a woman in her forties or fifties in good health. Sequenced material: blood T cells: a sorted CD56 or NKG2C T cell subset, CD4+ or CD8+ T cells, or bulk PBMC T cells (not recorded which). The chain employs TRBV18 and TRBJ1-2. CDR3 sequence: CASSQLRNYGYTF.